The 21 T cell receptor beta chains reported below all come from one sample, sequenced in a study of blood T cells in healthy people across ages (dated by TCRdb to the mid-2010s). The library relied on 5' RACE. The instrument given in TCRdb is Illumina HiSeq 2500. A second PCR of about 6 to 11 cycles was run with a J-beta primer mix and a sample-barcoded 5' primer. In-frame beta chains were kept once TCRdb had trimmed the public reads at Q25 with fastp and called clones with MiXCR. Merged by CDR3 protein, the rows form single entries marked with the most common genes and DNA. The sample includes roughly 800,000 distinct CDR3 sequences, with 58% observed a single time. Jointly, the top ten make up about 20% of the sample. Sequenced material: blood. These TCRs come from a young man in good health.

V is TRBV20-1 and J is TRBJ1-4; D unclear. This CDR3 contains 15 residues. Trimming removed 2 bases from V and 8 bases from J, with 18 bases in between. Germline loops: CDR1 DFQATT, CDR2 SNEGSKA (reference sequence). The CDR3 loop is CSARPPDGTREKLFF. CDR3 sequence (DNA): TGCAGTGCTAGACCTCCGGACGGTACAAGGGAAAAACTGTTTTTT.

V is TRBV7-2 and J is TRBJ2-7, with D perhaps TRBD2 (6 bases). From germline, CDR1 is SGHTA and CDR2 FQGNSA. Trimming pared 5 bases from V and 1 base from J, leaving 24 bases between. This CDR3 region has 18 residues. DNA for the CDR3: TGTGCCAGCAGCATCTTTCCCCTTGAGTGGGAGGAATCCTACGAGCAGTACTTC. Its translation: CASSIFPLEWEESYEQYF.

The chain employs TRBV3-1 and TRBJ2-1; tentatively, D is TRBD1 or TRBD2 (7 bases each). This CDR3 has 15 residues. Per the germline V gene, CDR1 is LGHDT and CDR2 is YNNKEL (reference sequence). Between the trimmed V and J ends, which lost 6 bases and 4 bases, there was a span of 16 bases. Written as DNA, the CDR3 is TGTGCCAGCAGGCCCAGGGGGGGGCCGTACAATGAGCAGTTCTTC. It codes for CASRPRGGPYNEQFF.

The sample holds a few counts of this clonotype. The rearrangement uses TRBV6-5 and TRBJ2-7; perhaps TRBD1 as D (5 bases). This CDR3 is 11 amino acids long. The V gene lost 8 bases and the J gene lost 7 bases, with 12 bases spanning the gap. The germline gives CDR1 MNHEY, CDR2 SVGAGI. For the CDR3, the DNA is TGTGCCAGCGCGACAGCCTGGGAGCAGTACTTC. It yields the protein CASATAWEQYF.

The V and J genes are TRBV14 and TRBJ2-5; D might be TRBD1 (7 bases). The last part of the DNA fits TRBJ2-7 better; the J call may be wrong. CDR3 length: 16 amino acids. The germline gives CDR1 SGHDN, CDR2 FVKESK. The CDR3 protein is CASSPDRVLAPYEQYF. Written as DNA, the CDR3 is TGTGCCAGCAGCCCAGACAGGGTACTAGCCCCCTACGAGCAGTACTTC.

V usage is TRBV12-3 or TRBV12-4 and J usage is TRBJ2-1, with TRBD1 as a possible D gene (5 bases). The DNA matches TRBJ2-7 better at its end, which makes the J call doubtful. CDR3 length: 14 amino acids. CDR3 residues: CASSLGRNAYEQYF. DNA for the CDR3: TGTGCCAGCAGTTTGGGGCGAAATGCCTACGAGCAGTACTTC.

This chain connects TRBV27 to TRBJ1-6; D is unclear. Germline loops: CDR1 MNHEY, CDR2 SMNVEV (reference sequence). V was clipped by 5 bases and J by 9 bases, with 14 bases between them. The CDR3 contains 14 residues. For the CDR3, the DNA is TGTGCCAGCAGTCCGGGATTCCTCCTTTCACCCCTCCACTTT. Protein product: CASSPGFLLSPLHF.

As for this clonotype: One junction end disagrees with the germline gene, perhaps due to a read error. The V call is TRBV10-2, the J call TRBJ2-3, with D unclear. The CDR3 has 14 amino acids. Germline CDR1 and CDR2: WSHSY and SAAADI. This CDR3 reads CASSENKAPDTQYF. The CDR3 DNA reads TGCGCCAGCAGTGAGAACAAAGCTCCAGATACACAGTATTTT.

This rearrangement joins TRBV6-2 or TRBV6-3 to TRBJ2-1, with 8 bases fitting TRBD2. This CDR3 region has 13 residues. Germline CDR1 MNHEY, CDR2 SVGEGT. V gave up 10 bases and J gave up 9 bases; unmatched junction bases: 11. Here the CDR3 reads CATFGTSSGEQFF. DNA for the CDR3: TGTGCCACTTTCGGGACTAGTAGTGGTGAGCAGTTCTTC.

This chain links TRBV4-3 with TRBJ2-1; D might be TRBD2 (6 bases). CDR1 and CDR2 from the germline V gene are LGHNA and YSLEER. The V gene lost 0 bases and the J gene lost 12 bases, with 21 bases spanning the gap. This CDR3 is built from 16 residues. DNA of the CDR3: TGCGCCAGCAGCCAAGATCGGGGGATAGCAAATTCTGGGCAGTTCTTC. This encodes CASSQDRGIANSGQFF.

The rearrangement joins TRBV6-5 to TRBJ2-3; TRBD2 matches 9 bases. This CDR3 spans 19 amino acids. Germline CDR1 MNHEY, CDR2 SVGAGI. V gave up 0 bases and J gave up 5 bases; unmatched junction bases: 15. The DNA for the CDR3 is TGTGCCAGCAGTTACTCTGCCCCAGCTCGCGGGGGGGCCCGAGATACGCAGTATTTT. It yields the protein CASSYSAPARGGARDTQYF.

This clonotype has a single count. The V gene is TRBV18, the J gene TRBJ2-4; D perhaps matches TRBD1 (6 bases). With the DNA end fitting TRBJ2-7 better, the J assignment may be wrong. The CDR3 spans 14 residues. Germline V gene lookup returns CDR1 KGHSH and CDR2 LQKENI. The CDR3 here is CASSTGTTTYEQYF. In DNA, the CDR3 is TGTGCCAGCTCGACCGGGACAACTACCTACGAGCAGTACTTC.

This clonotype has more than one count but fewer than ten. The rearrangement links TRBV12-3 or TRBV12-4 to TRBJ2-5; 8 bases align to TRBD2. The CDR3 contains 15 residues. V lost 3 bases and J lost 1; bases outside the gene matches: 4. DNA for the CDR3: TGTGCCAGCAGTTTTATTGCGGGGGGCCAAGAGACCCAGTACTTC. Translating gives CASSFIAGGQETQYF.

A note on this clonotype: One junction end does not reproduce the germline sequence, and a read error may be involved. This chain joins TRBV6-2 or TRBV6-3 and TRBJ2-7; no reliable D call. The CDR3 runs to 12 residues. The germline V gene encodes CDR1 MNHEY and CDR2 SVGEGT. In DNA form, the CDR3 reads TGTGCCAGCAGTTACAGCCCCTACGGGCAGTACTTC. Protein: CASSYSPYGQYF.

Here the CDR3 reads CASSSDGVNPYEQYF. CDR3 sequence (DNA): TGTGCCAGCAGCTCCGACGGGGTAAACCCCTACGAGCAGTACTTC. The chain links TRBV27 to TRBJ2-4, with D perhaps TRBD2 (5 bases). The tail of the sequence fits TRBJ2-7 better, so the J call may be wrong. This CDR3 has 15 residues. Germline CDR1 MNHEY, CDR2 SMNVEV (reference sequence).

This rearrangement joins TRBV10-3 to TRBJ2-3; possible D gene TRBD2, 6 bases. Trimming left V 7 bases short and J 3 bases short, with 14 bases between. The CDR3 contains 14 residues. Germline loops: CDR1 ENHRY, CDR2 SYGVKD. The CDR3, as DNA: TGTGCCATCAAGGTTCAGGAGGGGACAGATACGCAGTATTTT. Translation gives CAIKVQEGTDTQYF.

The chain is built from TRBV5-1 and TRBJ1-4; 8 bases are shared with TRBD1. There are 15 residues in the CDR3. V trimming: 4 bases; J trimming: 7 bases; junction bases outside the gene matches: 9. Germline CDR1 and CDR2: SGHRS and YFSETQ. The CDR3 spells CASSTTGTGGEKLFF. The CDR3 DNA reads TGCGCCAGCAGCACTACCGGGACAGGTGGTGAAAAACTGTTTTTT. Together with reference TRBV5-1 and TRBJ1-4, the CDR3 gives the full variable domain: KAGVTQTPRYLIKTRGQQVTLSCSPISGHRSVSWYQQTPGQGLQFLFEYFSETQRNKGNFPGRFSGRQFSNSRSEMNVSTLELGDSALYLCASSTTGTGGEKLFFGSGTQLSVL.

The chain combines TRBV12-3 or TRBV12-4 with TRBJ2-4; TRBD1 matches at 7 bases. The J call could be wrong; TRBJ2-7 is a better fit for the DNA end. This CDR3 contains 14 residues. As DNA, the CDR3 is TGTGCCAGCAGTTTATCATACAGGGGAAACGAGCAGTACTTC. Its protein is CASSLSYRGNEQYF.

This clonotype was detected a few times. The rearrangement links TRBV4-2 to TRBJ2-1; D is perhaps TRBD2 (5 bases). The CDR3 loop spans 13 amino acids. Germline loops: CDR1 LGHNA, CDR2 YNFKEQ. The V gene lost 4 bases and the J gene lost 4 bases, with 8 bases spanning the gap. CDR3 nucleotide sequence: TGTGCCAGCAGCCGGGAGATATACAATGAGCAGTTCTTC. This codes for CASSREIYNEQFF.

The sample holds one count of this clonotype. The chain joins TRBV7-9 to TRBJ2-1; TRBD2 is a possible D gene (6 bases). The CDR3 is 12 amino acids. The V and J ends lost 1 base and 12 bases respectively, with 10 bases between them. Germline CDR1 and CDR2: SEHNR and FQNEAQ (reference sequence). CDR3 DNA: TGTGCCAGCAGCTTAGTGGGGACTTGGCAGTTCTTC. Translation gives CASSLVGTWQFF.

The V gene is TRBV20-1, the J gene TRBJ1-2; 7 bases align to TRBD1. The germline V gene encodes CDR1 DFQATT and CDR2 SNEGSKA (reference sequence). The CDR3 spans 13 residues. With V trimmed by 4 bases and J by 3 bases, 5 bases remained unmatched. CDR3 loop: CSAKTGRDYGYTF. In nucleotides, the CDR3 is TGCAGTGCTAAGACAGGGAGGGACTATGGCTACACCTTC.